The source of this T cell receptor beta chain is a study of blood T cells in healthy people across ages (dated by TCRdb to 2013 to 2016). Describing the broader study: In model experiments, template switching captured about one uniquely barcoded TCR beta cDNA molecule for every two T cells. The study measured age-related changes in TCR beta repertoire diversity using deep sequencing normalized with unique cDNA molecular identifiers. Four age groups were formed from the donors: young (average approximately 15 years), middle-aged (around 37), aged (more than 55) and long-lived (more than 75). To avoid experimental bias, donors of different ages were spread randomly across the sequencing lanes. Using the same blood draw, the study looked at two additional independent replicas of 1 million unique cDNA reads for two donors, one aged 18 to 30 and the other aged 80 or older.

This clonotype was seen a handful of times. Which antigen it targets is not known. Per-base quality was not reported, and no clone a single base away is much larger than it. Library generation was performed with 5' RACE. The sequencer was an Illumina HiSeq 2500. The second PCR ran for roughly 6 to 11 cycles and used a J-beta primer mix along with a sample-barcoded 5' primer. A unique molecular identifier was introduced onto each TCR beta cDNA molecule by a template-switch 5' adaptor carrying 12 random nucleotides. Each sample yielded at least 2.5 million CDR3-containing paired-end reads. First-strand cDNA synthesis was performed from all RNA using the Mint cDNA synthesis kit, with priming by a TRBC-specific oligonucleotide. All cDNA was treated with uracil-DNA glycosylase and then went through a first 18-cycle PCR with the universal primers M1SS and BC2_uni_R. Processing in the source paper ran as follows. Each sample was normalized by randomly selecting 1 million high-quality reads, each carrying a distinct molecular identifier. Reads sharing molecular identifiers were discarded rather than binned into consensus sequences. MiTCR, with a Q25 quality threshold and the strictest error-elimination algorithm, was used for CDR3 identification, clonotype clustering and error correction. A nonparametric unseen species model with Euler transformation was used to estimate lower-bound total TCR beta diversity. TCRdb ran its own pipeline on the public reads, namely fastp trimming at Q25 and MiXCR clone calling, and kept in-frame beta chains. Each CDR3 protein appears once, grouped with its most common genes and DNA. TCRdb's processing, not the authors', yielded these V and J calls. The sample contains about 800,000 distinct CDR3 sequences, 46% of them found a single time. The leading ten clones occupy roughly 18% of the sample.

V and J lose 2 bases and 2 bases, and a span of 8 bases separates them. The CDR3, from cysteine to phenylalanine, totals 14 residues. Solely the CDR3 DNA is kept, with 42 bases framed from the first base. Sequences ENHRY (CDR1) and SYGVKD (CDR2) are obtained from the germline V gene. The paper as a whole reports these results and caveats: Estimates of total diversity based on one million sequenced T cells were considered lower bounds and underestimates. A strong correlation was found between observed TCR beta diversity and the percentage of naive T cells measured by flow cytometry. Observed TCR beta diversity per million T cells fell roughly linearly with age, and a significant reduction was already apparent by age approximately 41. Because the CMV infection status of the donors was unknown, age-related changes in expanded clonotypes may potentially have been confounded. Compared with the aged group, the long-lived group had more naive CD4+ T cells, fewer expanded clones and increased TCR diversity, a pattern suggesting age selection. Because profiling used bulk unsorted PBMCs, naive and antigen-experienced compartments could not be compared conclusively.

The 35 to 40 donors, aged about 6 to 95 years, were systemically healthy Caucasian individuals from Russia. Approximately 9.3 milliliters of peripheral blood were drawn from each donor into EDTA-treated Vacutainer tubes. PBMCs were isolated by Ficoll-Paque density-gradient centrifugation, with at least 7 million obtained per sample. Trizol reagent was used to extract total RNA from PBMCs, with at least 5.5 micrograms per sample. The percentages of naive CD45RAhigh/CD27high T cells were determined by flow cytometry on a PBMC aliquot from every donor. The TCR was taken from an elderly man in good health. Recombination connected TRBV10-3 to TRBJ2-3, and the D gene may be TRBD2, 5 bases matching. The sample was blood. At the DNA level, the sequence is TGTGCCATCAGTGAGACTAGTTCCACAGATACGCAGTATTTT. Its protein product is CAISETSSTDTQYF.